Listed here are 15 T cell receptor beta chains from one sample, sequenced in a study of blood T cell repertoires in COVID-19. Produced via immunoSEQ multiplex PCR; TCRdb's table is partial and in-frame only. The top ten clones hold roughly 9.2% of a sample with 180,000 or so clones, approximately 85% of them seen once. Material for sequencing was peripheral blood. Source of these receptors: a woman aged 80 or over with acute or convalescent COVID-19.

The rearrangement uses TRBV2 and TRBJ2-5; 13 nucleotides align to TRBD2. Germline-derived CDR1 and CDR2 are SNHLY and FYNNEI. V shed 7 bases, J shed 7 bases, and the junction held 9 bases outside the gene matches. The CDR3 length is 15 residues. The CDR3 loop is CASTGLAGAPGTQYF. CDR3 DNA: TGTGCCAGCACTGGACTAGCGGGGGCCCCCGGGACCCAGTACTTC.

The chain uses TRBV7-9 and TRBJ2-5, with D possibly matching TRBD2 (5 bases). Germline V gene lookup returns CDR1 SEHNR and CDR2 FQNEAQ (reference sequence). Trimming took 1 base from V and 4 from J, leaving 10 bases between them. The CDR3 has 14 amino acids. CDR3 sequence (DNA): TGTGCCAGCAGCTTAGACGCGGCGGGAGAGACCCAGTACTTC. Amino acid sequence: CASSLDAAGETQYF.

The chain carries TRBV7-2 and TRBJ1-2, with D uncertain. The CDR3 has 16 amino acids. The V gene's germline CDR1 is SGHTA and CDR2 FQGNSA. With 1 base removed from V and 1 base from J, the gap between germline ends came to 13 bases. The CDR3 DNA sequence: TGTGCCAGCAGCTTAGATTGGCAGCGCGTTAACTATGGCTACACCTTC. Translated, it gives CASSLDWQRVNYGYTF.

The CDR3 sequence is CAWNFGSSYNEQFF. The CDR3 nucleotides read TGTGCCTGGAACTTCGGTAGCTCCTACAATGAGCAGTTCTTC. V usage is TRBV30 and J usage is TRBJ2-1; D is unclear. Trimming took 4 bases from V and 0 from J, leaving 10 bases between them. This CDR3 spans 14 amino acids. The germline CDR1 and CDR2 sequences are GTSNPN and SVGIG (reference sequence).

The chain has TRBV5-1 and TRBJ2-2; 7 bases line up with TRBD2. From germline, CDR1 is SGHRS and CDR2 YFSETQ. This CDR3 has 18 amino acids. The V and J ends lost 0 bases and 0 bases, in that order; junction bases with no gene match: 8. Here the CDR3 reads CASSLVVLGTTNTGELFF. The CDR3 region has the DNA TGCGCCAGCAGCTTGGTGGTATTGGGGACTACGAACACCGGGGAGCTGTTTTTT.

This clone was recorded once. CDR3 sequence: CASSRPPGDEQFF. The CDR3 DNA reads as TGTGCCAGTTCCAGACCCCCCGGGGATGAGCAGTTCTTC. This chain joins TRBV19 and TRBJ2-1; tentative D call: TRBD2 (5 bases). The length of the CDR3 is 13 residues. From germline, CDR1 is LNHDA and CDR2 SQIVND (reference sequence). The germline V and J ends were trimmed by 8 bases and 8 bases, with 16 bases remaining between them.

The chain carries TRBV2 and TRBJ2-7; D gene uncertain. CDR3 length: 15 amino acids. Looked up from germline, CDR1 is SNHLY and CDR2 is FYNNEI. Trimming stripped 3 bases from V and 2 bases from J, with 14 bases between. The CDR3 DNA reads TGTGCCAGCAGTGAGGGTGGCAGGTCGGCCTACGAGCAGTACTTC. Its protein is CASSEGGRSAYEQYF.

DNA for the CDR3: TGTGCCAGCAGTCCGACAGGGGGCACCTATGGCTACACCTTC. It is translated as CASSPTGGTYGYTF. The chain has TRBV5-4 and TRBJ1-2; 10 nucleotides match TRBD1. Trimming removed 5 bases from V and 4 bases from J; junction bases left unmatched: 5. There are 14 residues in the CDR3. Looked up from germline, CDR1 is SGHNT and CDR2 is YYREEE (reference sequence).

The chain joins TRBV7-2 to TRBJ2-3; maybe TRBD2 (5 bases). CDR1 SGHTA and CDR2 FQGNSA come from the germline V gene. This CDR3 is built from 15 residues. V was shortened by 4 bases and J by 10 bases, with 21 bases between the two germline ends. The CDR3 DNA reads as TGTGCCAGCAGCTCCCGGACGGGGATGTACGTGGCGCAGTATTTT. Residues: CASSSRTGMYVAQYF.

This chain joins TRBV10-3 and TRBJ2-1; TRBD2 matches at 7 bases. The CDR3 totals 13 residues. CDR1 is ENHRY, CDR2 SYGVKD, per germline. Trimming cost V 4 bases and J 7 bases; bases outside gene matches: 4. CDR3 DNA: TGTGCCATCAGTGTCGGGAGGAGGAATGAGCAGTTCTTC. It codes for CAISVGRRNEQFF.

The chain recombines TRBV12-5 with TRBJ1-6; D gene uncertain. The CDR3 runs to 14 residues. The germline V and J ends were trimmed by 1 base and 9 bases, with 10 bases remaining between them. CDR1 LGHNT and CDR2 FRNRAP come from the germline V gene. The CDR3 DNA is TGTGCTAGTGGTTTGGCTCTGTCGGGTTCACCCCTCCACTTT. Encoded protein: CASGLALSGSPLHF.

The chain joins TRBV5-1 to TRBJ2-1; no clear D. The CDR3 loop spans 14 amino acids. Trimming took 2 bases from V and 0 from J, leaving 6 bases between them. Germline lookup yields CDR1 SGHRS and CDR2 YFSETQ. The CDR3 sequence is CASSLTNSYNEQFF. Here the CDR3 DNA reads TGCGCCAGCAGCTTAACTAACTCCTACAATGAGCAGTTCTTC.

The chain is built from TRBV7-8 and TRBJ2-1, with 10 bases matching TRBD2. The ends lost 1 base at V and 7 bases at J; junction bases unmatched: 13. This CDR3 is 18 amino acids long. Germline V gives CDR1 SGHVS, CDR2 FQNEAQ. The CDR3 bases are TGTGCCAGCAGCTTAGGAGCTAGCGGGAGTTCTTTTAAGAATGAGCAGTTCTTC. Translated, it gives CASSLGASGSSFKNEQFF.

This clone was seen a single time. The chain employs TRBV5-1 and TRBJ1-4; perhaps TRBD1 as D (5 bases). The CDR3 length is 15 residues. Trimming removed 0 bases at V and 8 bases at J, with 14 bases between. The germline V gene encodes CDR1 SGHRS and CDR2 YFSETQ. This CDR3 is CASSLEWGGKEKLFF. The CDR3 DNA is TGCGCCAGCAGCTTGGAGTGGGGCGGAAAAGAAAAACTGTTTTTT.

This rearrangement joins TRBV19 to TRBJ1-1, with 7 bases aligning to TRBD1. This CDR3 has 16 residues. Trimming at V came to 6 bases and at J to 1 base, leaving 11 bases not matched to a gene. CDR1 is LNHDA and CDR2 is SQIVND in the germline V gene (reference sequence). CDR3 loop: CASRAGRGYTNTEAFF. The CDR3 DNA reads TGTGCCAGTAGGGCCGGCAGGGGGTATACGAACACTGAAGCTTTCTTT.